This T cell receptor beta chain was found in a study of Graves' ophthalmopathy and Graves' hyperthyroidism. General study points: The authors also found most expanded thyroid clonotypes above 0.001 frequency in blood. The study's model predicted ophthalmopathy progression at around 70% sensitivity and 72% to 75% specificity.

Exclusion criteria comprised other autoimmune diseases, uncontrolled infections, pregnancy or lactation in patients. Diagnosis relied on clinical symptoms, serum thyroxine, TRAb, thyroid ultrasound and orbital computed tomography. This clonotype showed up many times. Its matching antigen is unknown. RNA transcripts served as template for amplifying TCR beta CDR3 sequences. Amplification began with first-round RT-PCR using HTBI primers, then second-round multiplex PCR was performed. From the multiplex PCR reads, TCRdb called clonotypes with MiXCR, one entry per CDR3 protein. The data contain about 410,000 distinct CDR3 sequences, around 16% of them singletons. The receptor comes from a woman in her late teens or twenties with Graves' ophthalmopathy. The sample was peripheral blood.

The DNA for the CDR3 is TGTGCCAGCAGTCTGGGGACTACCCGGGGGTGGATTCAGTACTTC. Its translation: CASSLGTTRGWIQYF. The V call is TRBV6-5, the J call TRBJ2-4; TRBD2 agrees at 7 bases. Germline V lookup: CDR1 MNHEY, CDR2 SVGAGI. The CDR3 length is 15 residues. With V trimmed by 5 bases and J by 10 bases, 14 bases remained unmatched.